The clone carrying this T cell receptor beta chain was detected once. Time point of the sample: after neoadjuvant nivolumab, at surgical resection. The patients had HPV-negative, locally advanced oral cavity squamous cell carcinoma. The sample originates from a study of neoadjuvant anti-PD-1 for oral cavity cancer. The wider study: Around day 43, patients without progression received a fourth nivolumab dose before surgery.

Assay used: immunoSEQ multiplex PCR; TCRdb lists only in-frame clones, some missing. This sample yields over 60,000 clones, of which about 86% are seen a single time; approximately 2.8% belongs to the top ten. Trimming took 0 bases from V and 5 from J; bases not matched to a gene: 3. Germline loops: CDR1 KGHSH, CDR2 LQKENI. The CDR3 totals 14 residues. This chain uses TRBV18 with TRBJ2-5, with 7 bases aligning to TRBD1. The input for sequencing was PBMCs, taken after nivolumab (anti-PD-1) treatment. The receptor comes from a person aged 40 to 85 with oral cavity squamous cell carcinoma. The CDR3 DNA is TGTGCCAGCTCACCACCGACAGGGTTGGAGACCCAGTACTTC. Protein sequence: CASSPPTGLETQYF.